One and the same sample provided the 2 T cell receptor beta chains below, sequenced in a study of cytomegalovirus exposure and HLA in healthy donors. The PCR ran on 60 Vbeta and 13 Jbeta primers. Assay: immunoSEQ multiplex PCR; the TCRdb copy retains only in-frame clones and omits some. The data hold about 170,000 clones, with approximately 71% observed a single time. The sequenced material came from PBMCs. Receptor source: a woman aged 18-30 years in good health and CMV-seropositive.

A few counts support this clone. Distinct nucleotide sequences in the sample also encode this CDR3. DNA of the CDR3: TGTGCCAGTAGTATAGCAAGCACAGATACGCAGTATTTT. It is translated as CASSIASTDTQYF. This chain links TRBV19 with TRBJ2-3; D unclear. The CDR3 totals 13 residues. V was cut by 1 base and J by 0 bases, with 2 bases left in between. Germline-derived CDR1 and CDR2 are LNHDA and SQIVND (reference sequence).

V and J are TRBV19 and TRBJ2-5, with 7 bases fitting TRBD1. The CDR3 is 16 amino acids. Germline values: CDR1 LNHDA, CDR2 SQIVND (reference sequence). With 4 bases clipped from V and 3 bases from J, the junction kept 11 bases outside the gene matches. The CDR3 reads CASSNGRGFPKETQYF. The CDR3 nucleotides are TGTGCCAGTAGTAATGGCAGGGGGTTTCCCAAAGAGACCCAGTACTTC.